The clone carrying this T cell receptor beta chain has just one count. The entry originates in a study of shared clonotypes between healthy human individuals. The assay was immunoSEQ multiplex PCR, and TCRdb's table has in-frame clones only and misses some. The data hold about 470,000 clones, with around 75% observed a single time. Trimming left V 2 bases short and J 6 bases short, with 10 bases between. From germline, CDR1 is SGHTA and CDR2 FQGNSA. This CDR3 contains 13 residues. The gene calls are TRBV7-2 and TRBJ1-1; TRBD1 might be the D (5 bases). What was sequenced was PBMCs. The TCR originated in a middle-aged woman in good health. Some clones in this sample may be carry-over from other donors' samples. The CDR3 DNA follows: TGTGCCAGCAGCTTATCCTGGGGGGCTGAAGCTTTCTTT. The encoded protein is CASSLSWGAEAFF.